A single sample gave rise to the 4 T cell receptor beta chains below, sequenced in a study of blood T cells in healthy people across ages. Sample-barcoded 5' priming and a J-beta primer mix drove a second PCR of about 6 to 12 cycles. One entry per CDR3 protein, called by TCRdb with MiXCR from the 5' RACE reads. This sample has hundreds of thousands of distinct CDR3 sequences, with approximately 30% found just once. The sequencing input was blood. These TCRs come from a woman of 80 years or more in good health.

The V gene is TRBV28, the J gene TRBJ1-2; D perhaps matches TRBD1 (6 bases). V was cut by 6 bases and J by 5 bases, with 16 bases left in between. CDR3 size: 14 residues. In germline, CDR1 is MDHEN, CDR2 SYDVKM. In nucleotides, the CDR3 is TGTGCCAGCAGCGCCGCGGGGGCGGGATATGGCTACACCTTC. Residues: CASSAAGAGYGYTF.

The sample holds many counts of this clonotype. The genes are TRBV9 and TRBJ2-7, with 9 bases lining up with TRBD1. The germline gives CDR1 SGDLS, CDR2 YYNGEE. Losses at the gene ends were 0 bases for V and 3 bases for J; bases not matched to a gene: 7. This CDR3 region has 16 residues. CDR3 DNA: TGTGCCAGCAGCGTAGGGCCCCAGGGACAGGGCTACGAGCAGTACTTC. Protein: CASSVGPQGQGYEQYF.

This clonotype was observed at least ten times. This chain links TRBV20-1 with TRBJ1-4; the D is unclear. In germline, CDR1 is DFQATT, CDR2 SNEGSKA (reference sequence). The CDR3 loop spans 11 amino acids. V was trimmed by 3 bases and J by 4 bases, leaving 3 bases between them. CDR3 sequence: CSASGNEKLFF. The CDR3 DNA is TGCAGTGCTAGTGGTAATGAAAAACTGTTTTTT.

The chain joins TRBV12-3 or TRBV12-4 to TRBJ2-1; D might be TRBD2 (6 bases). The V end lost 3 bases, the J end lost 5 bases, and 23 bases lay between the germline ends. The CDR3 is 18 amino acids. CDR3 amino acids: CASSFWASELYYHNEQFF. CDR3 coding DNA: TGTGCCAGCAGTTTTTGGGCTAGCGAGCTATACTACCACAATGAGCAGTTCTTC.